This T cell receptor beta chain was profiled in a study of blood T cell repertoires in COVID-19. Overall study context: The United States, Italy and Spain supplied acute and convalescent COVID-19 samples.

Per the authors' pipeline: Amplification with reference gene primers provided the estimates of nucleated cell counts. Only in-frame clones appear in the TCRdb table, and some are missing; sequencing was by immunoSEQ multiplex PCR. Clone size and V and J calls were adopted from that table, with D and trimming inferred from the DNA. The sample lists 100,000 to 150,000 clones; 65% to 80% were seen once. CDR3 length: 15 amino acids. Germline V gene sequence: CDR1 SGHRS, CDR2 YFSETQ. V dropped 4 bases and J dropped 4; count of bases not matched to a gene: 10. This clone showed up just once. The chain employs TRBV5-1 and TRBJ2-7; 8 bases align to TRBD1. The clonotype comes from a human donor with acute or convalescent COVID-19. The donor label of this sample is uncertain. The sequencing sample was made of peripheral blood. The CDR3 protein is CASSLLGDRSYEQYF. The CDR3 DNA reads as TGCGCCAGCAGCCTACTGGGGGACAGGAGTTACGAGCAGTACTTC.